The sequence of this TCR beta chain was determined in a study of shared clonotypes between healthy human individuals. Points from the study as a whole: Among the subsets, naive ones generally showed larger estimated richness than memory ones. The authors sampled blood alone, and tissue repertoires likely differ.

Germline CDR1 is MDHEN and CDR2 is SYDVKM. The CDR3 has 17 residues. V lost 2 bases to trimming and J lost 0 bases, with 14 bases between them. About this clone itself: Its antigen is unknown.

Libraries were prepared by immunoSEQ multiplex PCR; TCRdb keeps only in-frame clonotypes and omits some of them. The sample lists 2 million to 3 million clones, 90% to 95% occurring once. The clonotype originates from a man younger than 35 in good health. This rearrangement joins TRBV28 to TRBJ1-5; D perhaps matches TRBD1 (5 bases). The sample was naive CD4+ T cells sorted from blood. Subset described: CD45RA+ positively selected. CDR3 in amino acids: CASSLGGGGNSNQPQHF. CDR3 nucleotides: TGTGCCAGCAGTTTAGGGGGTGGGGGTAATAGCAATCAGCCCCAGCATTTT.